Shown below are 31 T cell receptor beta chains from a single sample sequenced in a study of OX40 agonist ivuxolimab in advanced cancers. This table comes from immunoSEQ multiplex PCR, and its TCRdb copy is limited to in-frame clones, with some not included. The table records 45,000 to 60,000 clones, roughly four fifths of them present only once. The specimen comprised CD4+ or CD8+ T cells sorted from blood, sampled in a trial of the OX40 agonist ivuxolimab. Receptors originate from an adult with an advanced solid tumor such as melanoma, head and neck, liver or kidney cancer.

The CDR3 loop reads CASSSLRYRSNYGYTF. CDR3 DNA sequence: TGTGCCAGCAGTTCTCTTCGCTACAGGAGTAACTATGGCTACACCTTC. V gene TRBV28 combines with J gene TRBJ1-2, with D perhaps TRBD1 (5 bases). Germline V CDR1 and CDR2: MDHEN, SYDVKM. The CDR3 totals 16 residues. Trimming removed 4 bases at V and 1 base at J, with 16 bases between.

This clone has just one count. This chain joins TRBV11-2 and TRBJ2-6; D not resolved. The CDR3 loop spans 15 amino acids. Germline CDR1 reads SGHAT; CDR2 reads FQNNGV. Trimming removed 0 bases at V and 4 bases at J, with 7 bases between. The CDR3 loop is CASSLDDIGANVLTF. CDR3 nucleotide sequence: TGTGCCAGCAGCTTAGATGATATAGGGGCCAACGTCCTGACTTTC. Looking up the rest from reference TRBV11-2 and TRBJ2-6 gives the full variable domain: EAGVAQSPRYKIIEKRQSVAFWCNPISGHATLYWYQQILGQGPKLLIQFQNNGVVDDSQLPKDRFSAERLKGVDSTLKIQPAKLEDSAVYLCASSLDDIGANVLTFGAGSRLTVL.

The J gene is TRBJ1-2, the V gene TRBV4-1, with D hard to call. Trimming pared 1 base from V and 4 bases from J, leaving 10 bases between. The length of the CDR3 is 14 residues. The germline gives CDR1 MGHRA, CDR2 YSYEKL. The CDR3 DNA reads as TGCGCCAGCAGCCAAGTCTTGCAGGCCTATGGCTACACCTTC. Translation gives CASSQVLQAYGYTF.

This chain links TRBV25-1 with TRBJ2-5, with D uncertain. Germline V gives CDR1 MGHDK, CDR2 SYGVNS. With 3 bases removed from V and 11 bases from J, the gap between germline ends came to 19 bases. CDR3 length: 14 amino acids. The CDR3 is CASSEGWTDLSQYF. CDR3 coding DNA: TGTGCCAGCAGTGAGGGGTGGACGGATTTATCACAGTACTTC.

This clone was picked up a small number of times. CDR3 coding DNA: TGTGCCAGCAGTTACCCGGACGATTCCGGCGAGAATGGCTACACCTTC. Its protein is CASSYPDDSGENGYTF. The chain combines TRBV6-8 with TRBJ1-2, with no clear D. The CDR3 has 16 residues. In germline, CDR1 is MNHGY, CDR2 SAAAGT. With 2 bases removed from V and 6 bases from J, the gap between germline ends came to 19 bases.

The chain employs TRBV2 and TRBJ2-1; 7 bases match TRBD1. The CDR3 is 15 amino acids. Germline CDR1 SNHLY, CDR2 FYNNEI. With V trimmed by 5 bases and J by 4 bases, 8 bases remained unmatched. CDR3 amino acids: CASSLQGLPYNEQFF. DNA for the CDR3: TGTGCCAGCAGTTTACAGGGGCTACCTTACAATGAGCAGTTCTTC.

The chain joins TRBV14 to TRBJ1-2, with D tentatively TRBD1 (6 bases). Germline loops: CDR1 SGHDN, CDR2 FVKESK. The CDR3 is made up of 13 amino acids. Trimming removed 8 bases from V and 4 bases from J, with 14 bases in between. The CDR3 region has the DNA TGTGCCAGCGCCCTGGGGGGGCCCTATGGCTACACCTTC. Translation gives CASALGGPYGYTF. Full variable domain (remainder filled in from reference TRBV14 and TRBJ1-2): EAGVTQFPSHSVIEKGQTVTLRCDPISGHDNLYWYRRVMGKEIKFLLHFVKESKQDESGMPNNRFLAERTGGTYSTLKVQPAELEDSGVYFCASALGGPYGYTFGSGTRLTVV.

The table lists this clone with a few counts. This chain connects TRBV18 to TRBJ2-2; D is possibly TRBD1 (5 bases). From germline, CDR1 is KGHSH and CDR2 LQKENI. Trimming pared 1 base from V and 5 bases from J, leaving 11 bases between. CDR3 size: 15 residues. The CDR3 nucleotides read TGTGCCAGCTCACCACGCAGGGAAGGAACCGGGGAGCTGTTTTTT. This gives the protein CASSPRREGTGELFF.

The rearrangement uses TRBV5-1 and TRBJ2-7; 9 bases align to TRBD1. Looked up from germline, CDR1 is SGHRS and CDR2 is YFSETQ. This CDR3 region has 13 residues. The V segment lost 4 bases and the J segment 5 bases; nucleotides outside the gene matches: 4. The CDR3 DNA follows: TGCGCCAGCAGCGTGGGACAGGGTAACGAGCAGTACTTC. This encodes CASSVGQGNEQYF.

This sequence joins TRBV11-3 and TRBJ1-1; D ambiguous. Trimming cost V 6 bases and J 0 bases, with 11 bases left between them. The germline V gene has CDR1 SGHNT and CDR2 YENEEA. CDR3 length: 14 residues. CDR3 region: CASRVLWMNTEAFF. The DNA for the CDR3 is TGTGCCAGCAGGGTTTTATGGATGAACACTGAAGCTTTCTTT.

This clone was counted many times. The chain couples TRBV7-8 to TRBJ2-7, with D unclear. V lost 1 base to trimming and J lost 3 bases, with 10 bases between them. Germline V gene data show CDR1 as SGHVS and CDR2 as FQNEAQ. This CDR3 region has 14 residues. The chain's CDR3 is CASSLGEMGYEQYF. The CDR3 DNA is TGTGCCAGCAGCTTAGGTGAAATGGGCTACGAGCAGTACTTC.

V usage is TRBV19 and J usage is TRBJ1-5; unclear D gene. With 4 bases removed from V and 1 base from J, the gap between germline ends came to 17 bases. This CDR3 region has 17 residues. Germline V gene data show CDR1 as LNHDA and CDR2 as SQIVND (reference sequence). DNA for the CDR3: TGTGCCAGTAGTACCTACCTTGGAGGGATAAGCAATCAGCCCCAGCATTTT. It encodes CASSTYLGGISNQPQHF. The full variable domain, completed using reference TRBV19 and TRBJ1-5, is DGGITQSPKYLFRKEGQNVTLSCEQNLNHDAMYWYRQDPGQGLRLIYYSQIVNDFQKGDIAEGYSVSREKKESFPLTVTSAQKNPTAFYLCASSTYLGGISNQPQHFGDGTRLSIL.

The V and J genes are TRBV7-9 and TRBJ2-3; 10 bases map to TRBD2. This CDR3 spans 14 amino acids. J gave up 5 bases and V 8 bases, and 7 bases lay outside the gene matches. Germline CDR1 is SEHNR and CDR2 is FQNEAQ (reference sequence). CDR3 in amino acids: CASSQGLAQDTQYF. CDR3 in DNA: TGTGCCAGCTCTCAGGGACTAGCGCAAGATACGCAGTATTTT.

This chain connects TRBV28 to TRBJ2-3, with 8 bases aligning to TRBD2. CDR1 is MDHEN, CDR2 SYDVKM, per germline. This CDR3 comprises 17 residues. V lost 4 bases, J lost 0 bases, and 9 bases stayed unmatched. The CDR3 protein is CASSSQSGSPSTDTQYF. In nucleotides, the CDR3 is TGTGCCAGCAGTTCCCAAAGCGGGAGTCCTAGCACAGATACGCAGTATTTT.

J is TRBJ2-1 and V is TRBV5-1; 12 nucleotides align to TRBD2. The CDR3 runs to 15 residues. The germline V gene has CDR1 SGHRS and CDR2 YFSETQ. V lost 5 bases, J lost 9 bases, and 9 bases stayed unmatched. The CDR3 sequence: CASRTQTSGSAEQFF. The CDR3 DNA reads TGCGCCAGCAGGACGCAGACTAGCGGGAGTGCTGAGCAGTTCTTC.

The V and J genes are TRBV7-3 and TRBJ1-2; 9 nucleotides match TRBD1. V lost 5 bases, J lost 9 bases, and 13 bases stayed unmatched. The CDR3 loop spans 15 amino acids. Germline lookup yields CDR1 SGHTA and CDR2 FQGTGA. The CDR3 nucleotides read TGTGCCAGCAGCCCGAACCCCGACAGGGGGGTCCGCTACACCTTC. The encoded protein is CASSPNPDRGVRYTF.

The chain employs TRBV7-9 and TRBJ1-5; D is possibly TRBD1 (5 bases). The ends were cut back, 2 bases at V and 0 bases at J, with 20 bases in the middle. Germline V CDR1 and CDR2: SEHNR, FQNEAQ (reference sequence). This CDR3 is built from 19 residues. CDR3 region: CASSLSGGGAAASNQPQHF. CDR3 sequence (DNA): TGTGCCAGCAGCTTATCCGGTGGAGGGGCCGCTGCTAGCAATCAGCCCCAGCATTTT.

The chain couples TRBV6-1 to TRBJ1-2; TRBD1 matches at 7 bases. This CDR3 region has 13 residues. Looked up from germline, CDR1 is MNHNS and CDR2 is SASEGT. The J segment lost 2 bases and the V segment lost 6 bases, leaving 3 bases of the junction unmatched. The CDR3 sequence is CASRRDRNYGYTF. CDR3 coding DNA: TGTGCCAGCAGACGGGACAGAAACTATGGCTACACCTTC.

There are a few counts of this clone. The rearrangement uses TRBV29-1 and TRBJ1-2; 10 bases fit TRBD1. Unmatched junction bases numbered 4, after V lost 4 bases and J lost 8 bases. Germline lookup yields CDR1 SQVTM and CDR2 ANQGSEA. The CDR3 totals 12 residues. The CDR3 DNA is TGCAGCGTTGCTAGGGACAGGGGCGGCTACACCTTC. It encodes CSVARDRGGYTF.

The rearrangement joins TRBV5-1 to TRBJ2-7, with 8 nucleotides matching TRBD1. V was pared by 0 bases and J by 7 bases, with 9 bases of the junction left unmatched. CDR3 size: 15 residues. Germline values: CDR1 SGHRS, CDR2 YFSETQ. The CDR3 DNA reads as TGCGCCAGCAGCTTGGGGCAGGGGGCGATTTTAGAGCAGTACTTC. Translating gives CASSLGQGAILEQYF.

The count of this clone is one. The rearrangement links TRBV10-1 to TRBJ2-7; TRBD2 aligns across 13 bases. CDR3 length equals 15 residues. Germline CDR1 is WNHNN and CDR2 is SYGVQD (reference sequence). The V and J ends lost 3 bases and 2 bases, in that order; junction bases with no gene match: 1. This CDR3 is CASSDTSGRAYEQYF. The CDR3 DNA reads TGCGCCAGCAGTGATACTAGCGGGAGGGCCTACGAGCAGTACTTC.

This clone was observed a single time. V gene TRBV7-9 combines with J gene TRBJ1-3; TRBD1 is a possible D gene (5 bases). V was shortened by 5 bases and J by 2 bases, with 19 bases between the two germline ends. The CDR3 has 17 amino acids. Germline V gene data show CDR1 as SEHNR and CDR2 as FQNEAQ (reference sequence). The CDR3, as DNA: TGTGCCAGCAGCCCGTCTCGCAGGGTCTTTACTGGAAACACCATATATTTT. This translates into CASSPSRRVFTGNTIYF.

This clone appeared once. This chain joins TRBV10-3 and TRBJ2-7; D may correspond to TRBD1 or TRBD2 (5 bases each). The V gene's germline CDR1 is ENHRY and CDR2 SYGVKD. The CDR3 is made up of 15 amino acids. V lost 4 bases and J lost 3, with 16 bases in between. The CDR3 DNA follows: TGTGCCATCAGTGCGATTCAGATGGGGGTCTACGAGCAGTACTTC. This encodes CAISAIQMGVYEQYF.

The chain recombines TRBV7-3 with TRBJ2-3; TRBD2 agrees at 14 bases. From germline, CDR1 is SGHTA and CDR2 FQGTGA. The V and J ends lost 5 bases and 8 bases, in that order; junction bases with no gene match: 3. CDR3 length equals 14 residues. CDR3 sequence (DNA): TGTGCCAGCAGCCTGGGGACTAGCGGGAGTACGCAGTATTTT. It specifies CASSLGTSGSTQYF.

The chain couples TRBV7-2 to TRBJ2-5, with D possibly being TRBD2 (5 bases). V was clipped by 5 bases and J by 0 bases, with 10 bases between them. The CDR3 contains 14 residues. CDR1 and CDR2 (germline): SGHTA, FQGNSA. The CDR3 loop is CASSQVGNQETQYF. CDR3 sequence (DNA): TGTGCCAGCAGCCAAGTCGGGAACCAAGAGACCCAGTACTTC.

The gene calls are TRBV18 and TRBJ2-1; no firm D call. Trimming took 2 bases from V and 0 from J, leaving 5 bases between them. CDR1 KGHSH and CDR2 LQKENI come from the germline V gene. The CDR3 consists of 14 residues. CDR3 bases: TGTGCCAGCTCACCAAGGAGCTCCTACAATGAGCAGTTCTTC. It yields the protein CASSPRSSYNEQFF.

The rearrangement joins TRBV2 to TRBJ1-5; D not certain. CDR1 and CDR2 from the germline V gene are SNHLY and FYNNEI. Trimming pared 4 bases from V and 4 bases from J, leaving 11 bases between. The CDR3 consists of 14 residues. CDR3 in DNA: TGTGCCAGCAGTGGGACCGGTTTAAATCAGCCCCAGCATTTT. It specifies CASSGTGLNQPQHF.

The V gene is TRBV10-3, the J gene TRBJ2-1, with 9 bases matching TRBD2. The CDR3 extends over 15 amino acids. Per germline, CDR1 ENHRY and CDR2 SYGVKD. The J segment lost 6 bases and the V segment lost 4 bases, leaving 7 bases of the junction unmatched. The CDR3 is CAISGVAGAPNEQFF. CDR3 nucleotide sequence: TGTGCCATCAGTGGTGTAGCGGGGGCCCCCAATGAGCAGTTCTTC.

CDR3 nucleotide sequence: TGTGCCATTGGACTAGCGGGAATTCAGGCGACCCAGTACTTC. Translating it yields CAIGLAGIQATQYF. The chain carries TRBV28 and TRBJ2-5; 12 bases are shared with TRBD2. This CDR3 is built from 14 residues. After removal of 10 bases from V and 7 bases from J, the junction contained 10 bases not matched to a gene. In germline, CDR1 is MDHEN, CDR2 SYDVKM.

The V gene is TRBV27, the J gene TRBJ1-2; TRBD1 is a possible D gene (6 bases). Germline CDR1 reads MNHEY; CDR2 reads SMNVEV (reference sequence). This CDR3 comprises 15 residues. Trimming removed 2 bases from V and 8 bases from J, with 18 bases in between. The CDR3 region has the DNA TGTGCCAGCAGTTTAATGGGGGCAGGTACGAGGGGCTACACCTTC. Protein: CASSLMGAGTRGYTF.

The rearrangement joins TRBV10-2 to TRBJ2-7; 10 nucleotides match TRBD2. The CDR3 has 13 amino acids. Germline-derived CDR1 and CDR2 are WSHSY and SAAADI. Trimming took 8 bases from V and 6 from J; bases not matched to a gene: 7. The CDR3 nucleotides read TGCGCCAGCCGGCTAGCGGGAGAACGCGAGCAGTACTTC. Translated: CASRLAGEREQYF.